Listed below are T cell receptor beta chains from one sample, sequenced in a study of T cells in Graves' hyperthyroidism and ophthalmopathy. TCRdb reanalysed the multiplex PCR reads using MiXCR and keeps one entry per CDR3 protein. The sample contains approximately 490,000 distinct CDR3 sequences, roughly 23% of which appear only once. Sequencing used blood. The receptors stem from a woman in her seventies with Graves' ophthalmopathy. CDR3s include the opening cysteine and the closing phenylalanine or tryptophan. Fields, in order: V gene, J gene, D gene, clone size, CDR3 protein, CDR3 DNA. The D gene is left open where the match is weak. Clone size is stated in some rows and not others, as once, few, many or a class when expanded.

TRBV30	TRBJ2-1	.	many	CAWSVGGFLNEQFF	TGTGCCTGGAGTGTCGGAGGATTTCTCAATGAGCAGTTCTTC
TRBV6-1	TRBJ2-7	TRBD1	few	CASRAGTGWAEQYF	TGTGCCAGCAGAGCCGGGACAGGGTGGGCCGAGCAGTACTTC
TRBV7-8	TRBJ2-3	TRBD2	.	CASSLYSGRITDTQYF	TGTGCCAGCAGCTTATATAGCGGGAGGATCACAGATACGCAGTATTTT
TRBV3-1	TRBJ2-7	TRBD2	.	CASSQLAATYEQYF	TGTGCCAGCAGCCAACTAGCGGCCACCTACGAGCAGTACTTC
TRBV12-3/TRBV12-4	TRBJ2-7	.	.	CASSLRGIEQYF	TGTGCCAGCAGTTTAAGAGGGATCGAGCAGTACTTC
TRBV28	TRBJ2-7	.	many	CAIGGYRSYEQYF	TGTGCCATTGGCGGGTACCGATCCTACGAGCAGTACTTC
TRBV2	TRBJ2-5	TRBD2	few	CASSGVAGGRGTQYF	TGTGCCAGCTCCGGGGTAGCGGGAGGGCGAGGGACCCAGTACTTC
TRBV20-1	TRBJ2-3	TRBD2	few	CSASPPRLAGSPSTDTQYF	TGCAGTGCTAGCCCTCCTCGACTAGCGGGTTCCCCTAGCACAGATACGCAGTATTTT
TRBV5-5	TRBJ2-5	TRBD2	.	CASSPPGLAGQETQYF	TGTGCCAGCAGCCCTCCGGGACTAGCGGGACAGGAGACCCAGTACTTC
TRBV24-1	TRBJ2-2	.	.	CATSGQTGELFF	TGTGCCACCAGTGGCCAGACCGGGGAGCTGTTTTTT
TRBV30	TRBJ2-4	.	.	CAWSGAAKNIQYF	TGTGCCTGGAGTGGGGCGGCCAAAAACATTCAGTACTTC
TRBV9	TRBJ2-2	TRBD2	.	CASSVLSGRLNTGELFF	TGTGCCAGCAGCGTACTTAGCGGGAGATTGAACACCGGGGAGCTGTTTTTT
TRBV7-2	TRBJ2-5	TRBD2	.	CASSFALAGGTQYF	TGTGCCAGCAGCTTTGCTCTGGCGGGAGGAACCCAGTACTTC
TRBV4-3	TRBJ1-2	TRBD1	.	CASSQDIKGAGGYTF	TGCGCCAGCAGCCAAGATATAAAGGGGGCAGGTGGCTACACCTTC
TRBV6-2/TRBV6-3	TRBJ2-3	TRBD2	.	CASTHLGGTDTQYF	TGTGCCAGCACCCACCTCGGGGGGACAGATACGCAGTATTTT
TRBV7-9	TRBJ1-2	.	many	CASSSPTGNGYTF	TGTGCCAGCAGCTCCCCTACAGGGAATGGCTACACCTTC
TRBV6-1	TRBJ2-3	TRBD2	.	CASSSGLGISTDTQYF	TGTGCCAGCAGTTCGGGACTAGGGATTAGCACAGATACGCAGTATTTT
TRBV7-2	TRBJ2-1	.	.	CASSPGPSYNEQFF	TGTGCCAGCAGCCCGGGACCCTCCTACAATGAGCAGTTCTTC
TRBV7-2	TRBJ1-4	.	.	CASSLDGGVWEKLFF	TGTGCCAGCAGCTTAGACGGGGGCGTGTGGGAAAAACTGTTTTTT
TRBV5-1	TRBJ2-2	TRBD1	many	CASSLEGASNTGELFF	TGCGCCAGCAGCTTGGAGGGGGCCTCGAACACCGGGGAGCTGTTTTTT
TRBV7-3	TRBJ2-1	TRBD2	.	CASSLVAGHNEQFF	TGTGCCAGCAGCTTAGTAGCGGGGCACAATGAGCAGTTCTTC
TRBV6-9	TRBJ2-2	.	.	CASSYLTNTGELFF	TGTGCCAGCAGTTACTTGACGAACACCGGGGAGCTGTTTTTT
TRBV10-3	TRBJ1-2	TRBD1	few	CAISVDRGKYGYTF	TGTGCCATCAGTGTGGACAGGGGGAAGTATGGCTACACCTTC
TRBV20-1	TRBJ2-3	.	.	CSARDSVGNTDTQYF	TGCAGTGCTAGAGATTCGGTGGGGAACACAGATACGCAGTATTTT
TRBV12-3/TRBV12-4	TRBJ1-5	TRBD1	many	CASSFWAGGGSNQPQHF	TGTGCCAGCAGTTTTTGGGCAGGGGGGGGAAGCAATCAGCCCCAGCATTTT
TRBV2	TRBJ1-1	.	many	CASSTKQVTEAFF	TGTGCCAGCAGTACCAAACAAGTTACTGAAGCTTTCTTT
TRBV19	TRBJ2-1	TRBD2	.	CASSTAGLAGGVGWQFF	TGTGCCAGTAGTACCGCAGGACTAGCGGGAGGTGTGGGTTGGCAGTTCTTC
TRBV4-3	TRBJ2-3	TRBD2	.	CASSQPGAGADDTQYF	TGCGCCAGCAGCCAACCAGGAGCGGGAGCTGATGATACGCAGTATTTT
TRBV20-1	TRBJ2-3	.	few	CSARDTLADTQYF	TGCAGTGCTAGAGATACCCTAGCAGATACGCAGTATTTT
TRBV27	TRBJ2-1	.	few	CASSFGRSGVWNEQFF	TGTGCCAGCAGTTTTGGCAGGTCAGGCGTCTGGAATGAGCAGTTCTTC
TRBV24-1	TRBJ1-5	.	few	CATSRSNQPQHF	TGTGCCACCAGTAGAAGCAATCAGCCCCAGCATTTT
TRBV12-3/TRBV12-4	TRBJ2-5	TRBD2	many	CASSFTASGQETQYF	TGTGCCAGCAGTTTTACGGCTAGCGGCCAAGAGACCCAGTACTTC
TRBV18	TRBJ2-5	.	.	CASSPRHQETQYF	TGTGCCAGCTCACCACGACACCAAGAGACCCAGTACTTC
TRBV2	TRBJ1-5	TRBD1	many	CASSYGQGNQPQHF	TGTGCCAGCAGTTACGGACAGGGGAATCAGCCCCAGCATTTT
TRBV19	TRBJ1-5	.	few	CASSFLQGQGGQPQHF	TGTGCCAGTAGTTTTCTGCAGGGGCAAGGAGGTCAGCCCCAGCATTTT
TRBV3-1	TRBJ1-1	.	.	CASSRLPSAEAFF	TGTGCCAGCAGCCGCCTGCCATCCGCTGAAGCTTTCTTT
TRBV3-1	TRBJ1-6	.	.	CASTDSPSGDTPLHF	TGTGCCAGCACCGACTCCCCTTCAGGGGATACACCCCTCCACTTT
TRBV9	TRBJ2-2	TRBD2	few	CASSASVGLAGYGELFF	TGTGCCAGCAGCGCCAGTGTGGGACTAGCGGGGTACGGGGAGCTGTTTTTT
TRBV7-3	TRBJ1-1	.	few	CASSLIKDTEAFF	TGTGCCAGCAGCTTAATTAAGGATACTGAAGCTTTCTTT
TRBV30	TRBJ1-2	.	.	CAWTGVTNYGYTF	TGTGCCTGGACAGGGGTCACTAACTATGGCTACACCTTC
TRBV20-1	TRBJ2-1	.	.	CSAETGQEQFF	TGCAGTGCTGAGACAGGTCAAGAGCAGTTCTTC
TRBV5-1	TRBJ2-1	TRBD2	few	CASSLEASGRGEQFF	TGCGCCAGCAGCTTGGAGGCTAGCGGGAGAGGTGAGCAGTTCTTC
TRBV20-1	TRBJ2-3	.	few	CSAEHVSTDTQYF	TGCAGTGCCGAACACGTTAGCACAGATACGCAGTATTTT
TRBV7-2	TRBJ2-7	TRBD2	many	CASSVLGRAEQYF	TGTGCCAGCAGCGTCCTCGGGAGGGCCGAGCAGTACTTC
TRBV9	TRBJ1-2	.	.	CASSVLESGGYTF	TGTGCCAGCAGCGTACTGGAAAGTGGTGGCTACACCTTC
TRBV12-3/TRBV12-4	TRBJ2-1	.	.	CASSLLQSHNEQFF	TGTGCCAGCAGCCTCCTCCAGAGCCACAATGAGCAGTTCTTC
TRBV5-1	TRBJ2-7	TRBD1	.	CASSFGTAYEQYF	TGCGCCAGCAGCTTCGGGACAGCCTACGAGCAGTACTTC
TRBV28	TRBJ1-2	TRBD1	once	CASRDRGGDYGYTF	TGTGCCAGCAGAGACAGGGGCGGGGACTATGGCTACACCTTC
TRBV11-2	TRBJ2-1	.	.	CASSTDKSSHNEQFF	TGTGCCAGCAGCACCGACAAGAGCTCCCACAATGAGCAGTTCTTC